This T cell receptor (beta chain) was sequenced in a study of T-cell memory formation after mild COVID-19. Study summary: Largely, the TCR clusters proved donor specific. Findings and caveats of the study: Contracting clones from day 15 to 85 had balanced CD4/CD8; later expanders favoured CD4+. What remained unconfirmed was the SARS-CoV-2 specificity of second-wave clones peaking on day 37. CD4+ contracting clones were mainly CM and EM; CD8+ ones, EMRA.

TCRdb used MiXCR to reprocess the 5' RACE reads, holding one entry per CDR3 protein. The sample lists about 560,000 distinct CDR3 sequences, 15% to 20% occurring once. This clonotype was found a few times. Its target is not known. Losses at the gene ends were 6 bases for V and 4 bases for J; bases not matched to a gene: 8. The CDR3 is made up of 16 amino acids. The chain is built from TRBV12-3 or TRBV12-4 and TRBJ2-1; 11 nucleotides match TRBD2. The TCR originated in an adult woman who had mild COVID-19 (a few samples of this study predate the infection). Cell type and time point are not known. The specimen was PBMCs or a T cell subset sorted from them (not recorded which). The CDR3 protein is CASRHSGGAFYNEQFF. The CDR3 DNA is TGTGCCAGCAGACATAGCGGGGGGGCGTTTTACAATGAGCAGTTCTTC.